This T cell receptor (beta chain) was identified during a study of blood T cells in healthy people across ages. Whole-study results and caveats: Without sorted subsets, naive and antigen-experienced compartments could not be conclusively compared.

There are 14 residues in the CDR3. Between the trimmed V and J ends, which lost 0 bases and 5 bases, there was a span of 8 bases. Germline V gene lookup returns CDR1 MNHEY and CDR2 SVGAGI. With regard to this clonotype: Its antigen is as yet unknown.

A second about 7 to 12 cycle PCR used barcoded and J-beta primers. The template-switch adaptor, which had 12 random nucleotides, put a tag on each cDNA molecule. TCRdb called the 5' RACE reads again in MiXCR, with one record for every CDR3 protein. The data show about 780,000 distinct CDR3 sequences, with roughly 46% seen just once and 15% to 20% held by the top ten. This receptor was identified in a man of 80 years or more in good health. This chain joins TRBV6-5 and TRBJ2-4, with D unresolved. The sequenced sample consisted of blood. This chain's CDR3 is CASSYSSRQNIQYF. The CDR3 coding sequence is TGTGCCAGCAGTTACTCGAGCAGACAAAACATTCAGTACTTC.